Below, one T cell receptor (beta chain) is given with its context. The V segment lost 0 bases and the J segment 5 bases; nucleotides outside the gene matches: 8. The germline gives CDR1 SGHDT, CDR2 YYEEEE. The CDR3 length is 16 residues. The data stem from a study of beta chain features in type 1 diabetes. Sequenced material consisted of expressed TCRB transcripts (all of the isolated RNA was reverse transcribed). Data came from immunoSEQ multiplex PCR; TCRdb stores just in-frame clones and leaves some out. The repertoire holds around 170,000 clones, with just over 9% as singletons. The chain employs TRBV5-6 and TRBJ1-2; 9 bases are shared with TRBD1. The TCR originated in a woman in her late teens or twenties in good health. Sequenced sample: central memory CD4+ T cells from blood. CDR3 in DNA: TGTGCCAGCAGCTTGGATCGGACAGGGGTAGAATATGGCTACACCTTC. Encoded protein: CASSLDRTGVEYGYTF.